This T cell receptor beta chain was profiled in a study of blood T cells in healthy people across ages. Germline loops: CDR1 SGHTA, CDR2 FQGNSA. Trimming took off 2 bases at V and 10 bases at J, with 21 bases between the two ends. The CDR3 loop spans 15 amino acids. A J-beta primer mix and a sample-barcoded 5' primer were used in a second PCR of about 7 to 12 cycles. TCRdb independently ran MiXCR on the 5' RACE reads; one entry per CDR3 protein. The sample records 1.5 million to 2 million distinct CDR3 sequences, roughly 27% being singletons. The TCR sequence derives from a woman aged 25 to 39 in good health. The chain recombines TRBV7-2 with TRBJ2-7; D may match TRBD1 or TRBD2 (5 bases each). Sequencing input: blood. CDR3 protein: CASSLPRGSQESQYF. The CDR3 DNA sequence: TGTGCCAGCAGCTTACCCCGGGGCAGCCAAGAGTCCCAGTACTTC.